This T cell receptor beta chain was sequenced during a study of T cell responses to AZD1222 COVID-19 vaccine. To note about this clone: Antigen specificity is unknown. The sample holds other DNA sequences that translate to the same CDR3.

Profiled with immunoSEQ multiplex PCR; TCRdb holds only in-frame clones, not every one. In the table there are 120,000 to 150,000 clones, around 86% of which are singletons. Study-level points and caveats: Regions 160-218 and 743-854 held dominance among vaccine-associated CD4 TCRs, which spanned spike. With two AZD1222 doses given, Spike-specific TCR breadth and depth both rose. Without day 14 samples, only post-peak T cell repertoires were studied. White British donors predominated, females outnumbered males, and clonal diversity was possibly underestimated.

The TCR comes from an adult in good health. Sequences were derived from peripheral blood, sampled on day 0 of MenACWY control vaccination.

Here the CDR3 DNA reads TGTGCCAGCAGTCCAGACAGCAACTATGGCTACACCTTC. Amino acids: CASSPDSNYGYTF. The genes are TRBV2 and TRBJ1-2; the D gene is possibly TRBD1 (5 bases). This CDR3 has 13 residues. With 5 bases removed from V and 2 bases from J, the gap between germline ends came to 9 bases. Germline values: CDR1 SNHLY, CDR2 FYNNEI. The variable domain in full, with the rest retrieved from reference TRBV2 and TRBJ1-2, is EPEVTQTPSHQVTQMGQEVILRCVPISNHLYFYWYRQILGQKVEFLVSFYNNEISEKSEIFDDQFSVERPDGSNFTLKIRSTKLEDSAMYFCASSPDSNYGYTFGSGTRLTVV.